This T cell receptor (beta chain) was found in a study of beta chain features in type 1 diabetes. This clone was counted only a few times. Its antigen is unknown. The CDR3 length is 12 residues. V dropped 2 bases and J dropped 7 bases, with 12 bases sitting between them. CDR1 is GTSNPN and CDR2 is SVGIG in the germline V gene (reference sequence). As every portion of the isolated RNA was reverse transcribed, the sequencing read expressed TCRB transcripts. Clones were read by immunoSEQ multiplex PCR, and TCRdb kept only the in-frame ones, dropping some. The repertoire consists of 640,000 or so clones, with around an eighth occurring once and the leading ten covering less than 0.025%. Findings and caveats of the study: TCRB CDR3 length was moderately but significantly reduced in all four CD4+ subsets of Type 1 diabetes patients.

The TCR was taken from a man between 18 and 35 years old with type 1 diabetes. The chain recombines TRBV30 with TRBJ2-7, with D unresolved. Material: naive CD4+ T cells from blood. The CDR3 sequence: CAWSSQLGEQYF. CDR3 DNA: TGTGCCTGGAGTTCCCAGTTGGGGGAGCAGTACTTC.